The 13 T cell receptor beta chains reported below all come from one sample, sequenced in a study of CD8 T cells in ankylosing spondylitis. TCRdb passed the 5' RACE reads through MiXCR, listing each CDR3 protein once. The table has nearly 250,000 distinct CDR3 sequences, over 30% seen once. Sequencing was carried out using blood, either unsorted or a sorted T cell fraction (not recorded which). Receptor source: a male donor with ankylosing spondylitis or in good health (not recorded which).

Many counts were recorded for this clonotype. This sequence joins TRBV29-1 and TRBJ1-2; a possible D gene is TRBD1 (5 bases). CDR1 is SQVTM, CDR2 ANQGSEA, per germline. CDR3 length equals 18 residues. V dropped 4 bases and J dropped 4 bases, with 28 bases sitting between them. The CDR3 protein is CSVASGKWQTQGAYGYTF. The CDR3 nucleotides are TGCAGCGTTGCTTCTGGGAAATGGCAAACCCAAGGGGCCTATGGCTACACCTTC.

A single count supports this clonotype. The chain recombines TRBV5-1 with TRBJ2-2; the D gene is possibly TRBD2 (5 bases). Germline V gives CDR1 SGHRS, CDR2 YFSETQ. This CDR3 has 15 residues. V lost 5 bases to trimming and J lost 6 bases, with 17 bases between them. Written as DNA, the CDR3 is TGCGCCAGCAGAGGAGTTGCCGGGGATGCCGGGGAGCTGTTTTTT. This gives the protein CASRGVAGDAGELFF.

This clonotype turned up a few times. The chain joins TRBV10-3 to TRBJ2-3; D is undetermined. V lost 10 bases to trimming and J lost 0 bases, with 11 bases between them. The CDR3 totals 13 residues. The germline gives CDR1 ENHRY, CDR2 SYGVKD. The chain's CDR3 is CATRRPSTDTQYF. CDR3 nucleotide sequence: TGTGCCACCCGTAGGCCTAGCACAGATACGCAGTATTTT.

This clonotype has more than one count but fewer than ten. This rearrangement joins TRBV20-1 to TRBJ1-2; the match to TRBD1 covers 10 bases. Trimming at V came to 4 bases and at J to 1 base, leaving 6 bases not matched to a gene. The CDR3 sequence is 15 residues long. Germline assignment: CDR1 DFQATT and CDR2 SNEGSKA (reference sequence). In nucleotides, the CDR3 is TGCAGTGCTATCCCCCGGGACAGGGGTAACTATGGCTACACCTTC. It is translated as CSAIPRDRGNYGYTF.

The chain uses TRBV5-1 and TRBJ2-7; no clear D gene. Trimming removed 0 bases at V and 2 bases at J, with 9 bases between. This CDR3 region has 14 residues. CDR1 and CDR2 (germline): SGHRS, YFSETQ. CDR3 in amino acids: CASSLAPPTYEQYF. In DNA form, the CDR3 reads TGCGCCAGCAGCTTGGCCCCCCCCACCTACGAGCAGTACTTC.

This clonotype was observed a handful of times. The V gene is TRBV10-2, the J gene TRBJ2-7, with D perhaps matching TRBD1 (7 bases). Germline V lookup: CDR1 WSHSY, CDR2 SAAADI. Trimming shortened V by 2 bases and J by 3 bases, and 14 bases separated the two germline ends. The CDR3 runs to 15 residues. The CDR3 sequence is CASSEGGDSIYEQYF. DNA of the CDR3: TGCGCCAGCAGTGAGGGAGGGGACAGCATCTACGAGCAGTACTTC.

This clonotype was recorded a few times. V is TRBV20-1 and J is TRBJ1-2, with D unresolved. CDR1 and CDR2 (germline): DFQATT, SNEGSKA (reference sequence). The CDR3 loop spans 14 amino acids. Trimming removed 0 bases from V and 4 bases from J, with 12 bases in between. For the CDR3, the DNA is TGCAGTGCTAGAGATGATGAGGGTCCCTATGGCTACACCTTC. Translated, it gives CSARDDEGPYGYTF.

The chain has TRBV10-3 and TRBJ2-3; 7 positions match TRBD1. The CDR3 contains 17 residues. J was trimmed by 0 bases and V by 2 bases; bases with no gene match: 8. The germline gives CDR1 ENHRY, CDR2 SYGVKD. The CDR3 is CAISEARGSGSTDTQYF. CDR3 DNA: TGTGCCATCAGTGAGGCCAGGGGGTCAGGCAGCACAGATACGCAGTATTTT.

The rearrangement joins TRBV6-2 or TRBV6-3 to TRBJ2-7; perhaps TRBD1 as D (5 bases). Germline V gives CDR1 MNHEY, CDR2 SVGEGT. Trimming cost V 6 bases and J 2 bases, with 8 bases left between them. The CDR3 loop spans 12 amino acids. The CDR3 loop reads CASRDTAYEQYF. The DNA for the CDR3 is TGTGCCAGCAGGGACACGGCCTACGAGCAGTACTTC.

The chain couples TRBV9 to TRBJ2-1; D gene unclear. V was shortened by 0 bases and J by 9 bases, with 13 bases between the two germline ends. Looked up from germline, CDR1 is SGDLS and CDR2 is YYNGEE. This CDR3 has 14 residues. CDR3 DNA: TGTGCCAGCAGCGTAGTTTTTGGGTCCGGTGAGCAGTTCTTC. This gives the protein CASSVVFGSGEQFF.

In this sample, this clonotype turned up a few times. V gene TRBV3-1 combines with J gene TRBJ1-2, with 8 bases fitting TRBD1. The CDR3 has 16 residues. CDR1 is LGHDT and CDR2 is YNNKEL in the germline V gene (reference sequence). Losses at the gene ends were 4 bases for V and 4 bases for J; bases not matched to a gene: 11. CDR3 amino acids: CASSRQGPLGAYGYTF. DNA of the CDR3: TGTGCCAGCAGCCGACAGGGGCCCTTGGGGGCCTATGGCTACACCTTC.

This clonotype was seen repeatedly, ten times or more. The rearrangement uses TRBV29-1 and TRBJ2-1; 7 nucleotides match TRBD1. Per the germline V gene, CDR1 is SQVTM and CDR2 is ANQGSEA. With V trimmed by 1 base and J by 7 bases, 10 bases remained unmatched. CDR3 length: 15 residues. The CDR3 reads CSVEGRGAGGNEQFF. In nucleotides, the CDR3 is TGCAGCGTTGAAGGACGAGGGGCAGGGGGTAATGAGCAGTTCTTC.

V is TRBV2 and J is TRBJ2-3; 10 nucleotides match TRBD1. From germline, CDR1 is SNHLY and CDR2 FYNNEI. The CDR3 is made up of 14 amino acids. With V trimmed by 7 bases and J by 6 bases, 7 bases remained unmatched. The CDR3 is CASTGTGVPDTQYF. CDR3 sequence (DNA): TGTGCCAGCACCGGGACAGGGGTTCCCGATACGCAGTATTTT.